The 9 T cell receptor beta chains below were found in one sample sequenced in a study of T cell repertoires in cytomegalovirus infection. Their specific antigens are unknown. TCRdb analysed the reads with MiXCR anew, one entry per CDR3 protein. The sample lists approximately 590,000 distinct CDR3 sequences, around 40% seen once, with around 48% in the top ten. This specimen consisted of cultured PBMCs, obtained from culture after CMV antigen stimulation. These receptors all come from a human donor in good health (CMV status not recorded). Some clones in this sample may be carry-over from other donors' samples.

This clonotype was found a few times. The chain recombines TRBV12-3 or TRBV12-4 with TRBJ2-1; possibly TRBD1 for D (5 bases). V was clipped by 5 bases and J by 4 bases, with 9 bases between them. This CDR3 contains 13 residues. The CDR3 sequence: CASSAGHYNEQFF. In DNA form, the CDR3 reads TGTGCCAGCAGTGCCGGACATTACAATGAGCAGTTCTTC.

The rearrangement joins TRBV5-4 to TRBJ2-1; maybe TRBD2 (5 bases). In germline, CDR1 is SGHNT, CDR2 YYREEE (reference sequence). The CDR3 extends over 12 amino acids. V was clipped by 3 bases and J by 7 bases, with 8 bases between them. This CDR3 is CASSSTRNEQFF. The CDR3 bases are TGTGCCAGCAGCTCCACTAGGAATGAGCAGTTCTTC.

A word on this clonotype: One end of the junction fails to match germline, which may point to a read error. CDR3 sequence reads: CASRLAGGPYSEQFF. The CDR3 DNA is TGTGCCAGCAGGTTAGCGGGAGGGCCGTATAGTGAGCAGTTCTTC. The gene calls are TRBV12-3 or TRBV12-4 and TRBJ2-1; TRBD2 matches at 11 bases. This CDR3 has 15 residues.

This clonotype was seen more than once but under ten times. The J gene is TRBJ2-4, the V gene TRBV2; the D is unclear. Per the germline V gene, CDR1 is SNHLY and CDR2 is FYNNEI. Trimming took off 1 base at V and 9 bases at J, with 10 bases between the two ends. The CDR3 spans 13 residues. The CDR3 sequence is CASSEEDGSIQYF. CDR3 nucleotide sequence: TGTGCCAGCAGTGAAGAAGATGGTAGCATTCAGTACTTC.

This chain links TRBV7-3 with TRBJ1-2; D not resolved. CDR1 and CDR2 (germline): SGHTA, FQGTGA. Trimming took off 1 base at V and 3 bases at J, with 9 bases between the two ends. This CDR3 has 14 residues. The CDR3 loop reads CASSLRAGDYGYTF. DNA of the CDR3: TGTGCCAGCAGCTTAAGGGCTGGGGACTATGGCTACACCTTC.

The J gene is TRBJ2-5, the V gene TRBV4-1; TRBD1 might be the D (5 bases). V gave up 1 base and J gave up 5 bases, with 8 bases separating them. The length of the CDR3 is 13 residues. Germline values: CDR1 MGHRA, CDR2 YSYEKL. CDR3 amino acids: CASSQGGLETQYF. CDR3 sequence (DNA): TGCGCCAGCAGCCAAGGGGGCTTGGAGACCCAGTACTTC.

The rearrangement links TRBV6-1 to TRBJ1-1, with TRBD1 as a possible D gene (5 bases). Trimming shortened V by 7 bases and J by 1 base, and 13 bases separated the two germline ends. This CDR3 is 14 amino acids long. Germline V CDR1 and CDR2: MNHNS, SASEGT. The CDR3 nucleotides are TGTGCCAGCACCGGGAAGGGGCGGAACACTGAAGCTTTCTTT. It translates to CASTGKGRNTEAFF.

This clonotype was found a few times. The V call is TRBV7-2, the J call TRBJ2-3; D gene uncertain. The V gene lost 3 bases and the J gene lost 2 bases, with 6 bases spanning the gap. The CDR3 has 13 residues. Germline V gives CDR1 SGHTA, CDR2 FQGNSA. The chain's CDR3 is CASSFEYTDTQYF. The DNA of the CDR3 is TGTGCCAGCAGCTTCGAATACACAGATACGCAGTATTTT. The full variable domain, completed using reference TRBV7-2 and TRBJ2-3, is GAGVSQSPSNKVTEKGKDVELRCDPISGHTALYWYRQSLGQGLEFLIYFQGNSAPDKSGLPSDRFSAERTGGSVSTLTIQRTQQEDSAVYLCASSFEYTDTQYFGPGTRLTVL.

In its sample, this clonotype was seen a few times. The V gene is TRBV19, the J gene TRBJ1-2; D remains unclear. The CDR3 runs 14 residues. CDR1 and CDR2 from the germline V gene are LNHDA and SQIVND (reference sequence). V shed 5 bases and J shed 7 bases, with 17 bases lying between them. CDR3 bases: TGTGCCAGTAGTCCTCGGACCCGACCGTCTGGCTACACCTTC. This translates into CASSPRTRPSGYTF.